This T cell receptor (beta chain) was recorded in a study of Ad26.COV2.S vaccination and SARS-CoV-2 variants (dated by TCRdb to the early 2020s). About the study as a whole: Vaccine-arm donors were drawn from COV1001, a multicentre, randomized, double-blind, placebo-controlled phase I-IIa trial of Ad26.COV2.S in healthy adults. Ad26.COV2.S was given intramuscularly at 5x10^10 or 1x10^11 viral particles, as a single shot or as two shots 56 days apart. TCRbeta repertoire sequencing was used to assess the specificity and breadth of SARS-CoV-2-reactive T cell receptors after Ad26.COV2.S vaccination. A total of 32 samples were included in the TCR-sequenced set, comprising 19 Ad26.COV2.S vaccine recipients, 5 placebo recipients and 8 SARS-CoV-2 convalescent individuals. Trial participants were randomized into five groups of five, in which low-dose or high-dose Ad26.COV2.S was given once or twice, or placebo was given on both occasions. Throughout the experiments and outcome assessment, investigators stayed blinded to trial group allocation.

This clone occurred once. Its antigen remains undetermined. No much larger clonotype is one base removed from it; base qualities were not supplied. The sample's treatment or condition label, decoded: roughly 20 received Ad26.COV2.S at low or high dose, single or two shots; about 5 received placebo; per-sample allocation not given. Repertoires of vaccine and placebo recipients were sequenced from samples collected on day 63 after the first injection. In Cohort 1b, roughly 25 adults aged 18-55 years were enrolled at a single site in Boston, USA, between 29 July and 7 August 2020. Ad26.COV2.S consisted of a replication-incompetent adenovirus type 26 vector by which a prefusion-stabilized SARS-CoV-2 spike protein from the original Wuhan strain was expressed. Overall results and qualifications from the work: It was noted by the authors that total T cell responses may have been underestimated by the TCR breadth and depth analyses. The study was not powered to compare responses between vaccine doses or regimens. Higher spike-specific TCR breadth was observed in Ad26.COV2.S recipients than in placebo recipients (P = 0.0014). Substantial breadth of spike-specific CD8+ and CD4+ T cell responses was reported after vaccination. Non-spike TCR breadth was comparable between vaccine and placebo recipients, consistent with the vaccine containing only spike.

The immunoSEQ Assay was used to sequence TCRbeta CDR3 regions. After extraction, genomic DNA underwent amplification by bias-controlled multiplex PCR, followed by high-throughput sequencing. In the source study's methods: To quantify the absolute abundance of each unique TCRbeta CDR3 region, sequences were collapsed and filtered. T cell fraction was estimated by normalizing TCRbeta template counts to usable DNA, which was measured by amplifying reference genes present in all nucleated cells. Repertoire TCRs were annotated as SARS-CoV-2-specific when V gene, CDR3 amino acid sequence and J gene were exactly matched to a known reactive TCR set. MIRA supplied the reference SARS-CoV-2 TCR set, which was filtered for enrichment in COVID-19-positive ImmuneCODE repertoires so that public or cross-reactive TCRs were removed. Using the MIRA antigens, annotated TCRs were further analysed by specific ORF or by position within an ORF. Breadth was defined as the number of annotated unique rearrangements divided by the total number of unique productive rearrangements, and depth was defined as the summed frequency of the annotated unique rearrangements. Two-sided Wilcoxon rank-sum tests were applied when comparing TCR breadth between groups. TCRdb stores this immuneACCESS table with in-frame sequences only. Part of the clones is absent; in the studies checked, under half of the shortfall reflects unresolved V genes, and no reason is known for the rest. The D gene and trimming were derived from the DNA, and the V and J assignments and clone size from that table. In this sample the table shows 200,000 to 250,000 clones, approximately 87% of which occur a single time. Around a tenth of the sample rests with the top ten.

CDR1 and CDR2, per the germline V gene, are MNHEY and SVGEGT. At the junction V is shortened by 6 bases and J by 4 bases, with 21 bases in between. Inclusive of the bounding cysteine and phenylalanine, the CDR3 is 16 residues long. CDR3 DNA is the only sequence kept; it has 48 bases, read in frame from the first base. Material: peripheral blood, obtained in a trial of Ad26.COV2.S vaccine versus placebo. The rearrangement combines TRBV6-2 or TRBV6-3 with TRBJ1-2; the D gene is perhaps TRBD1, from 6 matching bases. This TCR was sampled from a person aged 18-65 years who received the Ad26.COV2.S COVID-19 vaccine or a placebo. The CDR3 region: CASSSRGQPRGYGYTF. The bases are TGTGCCAGCAGCTCCCGTGGACAGCCGAGAGGCTATGGCTACACCTTC.